Below are 2 T cell receptor beta chains sequenced from a single sample in a study of T cell responses to AZD1222 COVID-19 vaccine. Clones were sequenced by immunoSEQ multiplex PCR, and TCRdb holds only the in-frame ones, with some missing. The data show around 100,000 clones, over 90% seen once. The sample here was peripheral blood, taken on day 0 of AZD1222 vaccination. These receptors were obtained from an adult in good health.

This clone was recorded only once. This chain links TRBV5-1 with TRBJ2-3; D is ambiguous. CDR1 and CDR2 from the germline V gene are SGHRS and YFSETQ. The CDR3 sequence is 15 residues long. The ends were cut back, 1 base at V and 2 bases at J, with 11 bases in the middle. CDR3 DNA sequence: TGCGCCAGCAGCTTGTCTACTCCTGACACAGATACGCAGTATTTT. It is translated as CASSLSTPDTDTQYF.

This clone was seen a single time. The chain joins TRBV28 to TRBJ1-6; D is undetermined. This CDR3 comprises 14 residues. Trimming cost V 10 bases and J 7 bases, with 17 bases left between them. CDR1 and CDR2 from the germline V gene are MDHEN and SYDVKM. The CDR3 nucleotides are TGTGCCACTATTCCCGCCGGCGCCAATTCACCCCTCCACTTT. Translating gives CATIPAGANSPLHF.